What follows are 24 T cell receptor beta chains derived from one specimen sequenced in a study of technical replicates of blood from a few donors. TCRdb keeps only in-frame clones here, not all; method: immunoSEQ multiplex PCR. This sample yields 72,000 or so clones, of which roughly 90% are seen a single time; 0.42% belongs to the top ten. The sequenced sample was T cells isolated from PBMCs. The receptor set was obtained from a human donor in good health.

This sequence joins TRBV29-1 and TRBJ2-1, with D possibly matching TRBD1 (6 bases). Looked up from germline, CDR1 is SQVTM and CDR2 is ANQGSEA. This CDR3 contains 13 residues. V gave up 4 bases and J gave up 1 base, with 8 bases separating them. In DNA, the CDR3 is TGCAGCGTTGGACAGGCGTCCTACAATGAGCAGTTCTTC. It encodes CSVGQASYNEQFF.

This clone was found once. V is TRBV5-4 and J is TRBJ1-1; 9 bases line up with TRBD1. The CDR3 totals 17 residues. With 3 bases clipped from V and 0 bases from J, the junction kept 9 bases outside the gene matches. Germline lookup yields CDR1 SGHNT and CDR2 YYREEE (reference sequence). This chain's CDR3 is CASSSSAGTGMNTEAFF. DNA of the CDR3: TGTGCCAGCAGCTCCTCCGCCGGGACAGGGATGAACACTGAAGCTTTCTTT.

V is TRBV21-1 and J is TRBJ2-7; no DNA check was done on the table's D call, TRBD2. TRBV21-1 is a pseudogene segment. The CDR3 covers 18 residues. CDR3 in amino acids: CASSKERTSGLSSYEQYF. The DNA of the CDR3 is TGTGCCAGCAGCAAGGAGCGGACTAGCGGGTTGAGCTCCTACGAGCAGTACTTC.

Here the CDR3 reads CASSGVSGRTGELFF. The CDR3 DNA is TGTGCCAGCAGTGGAGTCTCAGGAAGGACCGGGGAGCTGTTTTTT. The rearrangement joins TRBV6-1 to TRBJ2-2; D gene ambiguous. Germline values: CDR1 MNHNS, CDR2 SASEGT. Trimming pared 4 bases from V and 5 bases from J, leaving 14 bases between. This CDR3 has 15 residues.

The chain combines TRBV9 with TRBJ1-2, with TRBD1 matching 7 bases. Germline loops: CDR1 SGDLS, CDR2 YYNGEE. CDR3 size: 15 residues. V dropped 4 bases and J dropped 10; count of bases not matched to a gene: 16. The CDR3 DNA follows: TGTGCCAGCAGCCCGAGGACAGGCACGACCCATGACTACACCTTC. This translates into CASSPRTGTTHDYTF.

The chain carries TRBV7-2 and TRBJ2-2; D uncertain. V was clipped by 5 bases and J by 6 bases, with 10 bases between them. Germline V gives CDR1 SGHTA, CDR2 FQGNSA. The length of the CDR3 is 13 residues. The CDR3 here is CASSPDWSGELFF. DNA for the CDR3: TGTGCCAGCAGCCCAGACTGGTCCGGGGAGCTGTTTTTT.

This clone was counted a single time. The V call is TRBV27, the J call TRBJ2-7; D gene uncertain. Germline CDR1 reads MNHEY; CDR2 reads SMNVEV (reference sequence). The CDR3 is 15 amino acids. The V end was cut by 7 bases, the J end by 4 bases, with 20 bases between. CDR3 region: CASISFSADRYEQYF. The CDR3 DNA reads as TGTGCCAGCATAAGTTTCTCCGCGGATCGGTACGAGCAGTACTTC.

This clone has a single count. The V call is TRBV2, the J call TRBJ1-5; D is ambiguous. The CDR3 totals 14 residues. The V gene's germline CDR1 is SNHLY and CDR2 FYNNEI. Trimming took off 4 bases at V and 4 bases at J, with 11 bases between the two ends. The CDR3 DNA reads TGTGCCAGCAGTGTTGAGTTAGTGAATCAGCCCCAGCATTTT. Its protein product is CASSVELVNQPQHF.

V gene TRBV27 combines with J gene TRBJ1-2; the match to TRBD1 covers 9 bases. This CDR3 comprises 14 residues. With 4 bases clipped from V and 4 bases from J, the junction kept 4 bases outside the gene matches. The V gene's germline CDR1 is MNHEY and CDR2 SMNVEV (reference sequence). The CDR3 spells CASSWGQGGYGYTF. The DNA for the CDR3 is TGTGCCAGCAGTTGGGGACAGGGAGGCTATGGCTACACCTTC.

The chain has TRBV5-4 and TRBJ2-7; D remains ambiguous. Trimming took off 2 bases at V and 2 bases at J, with 8 bases between the two ends. Germline values: CDR1 SGHNT, CDR2 YYREEE (reference sequence). The CDR3 has 13 residues. This CDR3 is CASSLFRTYEQYF. Here the CDR3 DNA reads TGTGCCAGCAGCTTATTTAGAACCTACGAGCAGTACTTC.

This clone was observed once. The rearrangement uses TRBV5-4 and TRBJ2-7, with D perhaps TRBD1 (6 bases). The V end lost 4 bases, the J end lost 6 bases, and 14 bases lay between the germline ends. CDR3 length: 13 residues. CDR1 is SGHNT and CDR2 is YYREEE in the germline V gene (reference sequence). CDR3 coding DNA: TGTGCCAGCAGCCATGACAGGTCGGGCGAGCAGTACTTC. This gives the protein CASSHDRSGEQYF.

This chain uses TRBV11-2 with TRBJ1-1; maybe TRBD1 (6 bases). The CDR3 consists of 13 residues. V lost 3 bases to trimming and J lost 1 base, with 6 bases between them. Germline-derived CDR1 and CDR2 are SGHAT and FQNNGV. In DNA form, the CDR3 reads TGTGCCAGCAGCTTGACAGGGAACACTGAAGCTTTCTTT. Encoded protein: CASSLTGNTEAFF.

J is TRBJ1-3 and V is TRBV19; TRBD1 matches at 8 bases. Germline V gene sequence: CDR1 LNHDA, CDR2 SQIVND (reference sequence). V trimming: 7 bases; J trimming: 4 bases; junction bases outside the gene matches: 6. The CDR3 runs to 14 residues. The chain's CDR3 is CASNLQGGGNTIYF. The CDR3 coding sequence is TGTGCCAGTAATTTACAGGGGGGGGGAAACACCATATATTTT.

The chain combines TRBV6-5 with TRBJ2-2; 7 bases map to TRBD1. This CDR3 has 14 amino acids. The V and J ends lost 7 bases and 0 bases, in that order; junction bases with no gene match: 2. The germline V gene has CDR1 MNHEY and CDR2 SVGAGI. CDR3 region: CASIGTANTGELFF. In DNA, the CDR3 is TGTGCCAGCATCGGGACAGCGAACACCGGGGAGCTGTTTTTT.

This clone was detected only once. The J gene is TRBJ1-4, the V gene TRBV4-3; D not certain. The length of the CDR3 is 15 residues. Trimming pared 0 bases from V and 1 base from J, leaving 6 bases between. Germline-derived CDR1 and CDR2 are LGHNA and YSLEER. The CDR3 here is CASSQDPGTNEKLFF. CDR3 DNA: TGCGCCAGCAGCCAAGATCCCGGAACTAATGAAAAACTGTTTTTT.

This clone appeared once. J is TRBJ2-3 and V is TRBV14; D is possibly TRBD1 (6 bases). The germline V gene has CDR1 SGHDN and CDR2 FVKESK. Trimming stripped 0 bases from V and 3 bases from J, with 13 bases between. The CDR3 covers 16 residues. The CDR3 loop reads CASSQDSTGFTDTQYF. The DNA for the CDR3 is TGTGCCAGCAGCCAAGATAGTACAGGGTTTACAGATACGCAGTATTTT.

The V gene is TRBV28, the J gene TRBJ2-2; D gene unclear. Germline lookup yields CDR1 MDHEN and CDR2 SYDVKM. Trimming cost V 6 bases and J 5 bases, with 13 bases left between them. The CDR3 runs to 14 residues. CDR3 residues: CASSILPLTGELFF. CDR3 DNA: TGTGCCAGCAGCATACTGCCACTGACCGGGGAGCTGTTTTTT. The full variable domain, in which reference TRBV28 and TRBJ2-2 provide the parts outside the CDR3, is DVKVTQSSRYLVKRTGEKVFLECVQDMDHENMFWYRQDPGLGLRLIYFSYDVKMKEKGDIPEGYSVSREKKERFSLILESASTNQTSMYLCASSILPLTGELFFGEGSRLTVL.

The CDR3: CASSMIGGWTEAFF. Here the CDR3 DNA reads TGTGCCAGTAGTATGATAGGGGGATGGACTGAAGCTTTCTTT. This chain connects TRBV19 to TRBJ1-1; possible D gene TRBD1, 6 bases. This CDR3 comprises 14 residues. V was pared by 3 bases and J by 5 bases, with 13 bases between. Germline assignment: CDR1 LNHDA and CDR2 SQIVND (reference sequence).

This clone was counted a single time. The chain employs TRBV18 and TRBJ1-5, with 9 bases matching TRBD1. Germline CDR1 is KGHSH and CDR2 is LQKENI. V gave up 6 bases and J gave up 1 base; unmatched junction bases: 4. This CDR3 region has 15 residues. The CDR3 here is CASSLQGASNQPQHF. The CDR3 coding sequence is TGTGCCAGCTCCCTACAGGGGGCGAGCAATCAGCCCCAGCATTTT.

V usage is TRBV7-3 and J usage is TRBJ2-2; D gene ambiguous. This CDR3 is built from 12 residues. CDR1 is SGHTA and CDR2 is FQGTGA in the germline V gene. V was trimmed by 3 bases and J by 8 bases, leaving 7 bases between them. For the CDR3, the DNA is TGTGCCAGCAGCTTCCGACTGGGGGAGCTGTTTTTT. Its protein product is CASSFRLGELFF.

The chain combines TRBV9 with TRBJ2-6, with 13 bases that match TRBD2. V lost 1 base and J lost 0; bases outside the gene matches: 19. Per the germline V gene, CDR1 is SGDLS and CDR2 is YYNGEE. The CDR3 covers 24 residues. CDR3: CASSVRPGGLAGEPPLSGANVLTF. DNA of the CDR3: TGTGCCAGCAGCGTACGACCGGGCGGACTAGCGGGAGAACCCCCTCTCTCTGGGGCCAACGTCCTGACTTTC.

This clone was observed a single time. The chain combines TRBV7-3 with TRBJ2-3, with D maybe TRBD2 (6 bases). Germline V CDR1 and CDR2: SGHTA, FQGTGA. V was pared by 0 bases and J by 2 bases, with 9 bases between. CDR3 length: 15 residues. CDR3 amino acids: CASSLTSGTTDTQYF. CDR3 DNA: TGTGCCAGCAGCTTAACTAGCGGTACCACAGATACGCAGTATTTT.

V and J are TRBV9 and TRBJ1-2; 7 nucleotides line up with TRBD1. CDR1 is SGDLS, CDR2 YYNGEE, per germline. V lost 4 bases, J lost 7 bases, and 13 bases stayed unmatched. This CDR3 has 15 residues. The CDR3 nucleotides are TGTGCCAGCAGCCCTCAATCGACAGGGTCTAGTGGCTACACCTTC. Protein product: CASSPQSTGSSGYTF.

The chain couples TRBV30 to TRBJ1-2; 7 bases are a match to TRBD1. From germline, CDR1 is GTSNPN and CDR2 SVGIG (reference sequence). V dropped 8 bases and J dropped 4; count of bases not matched to a gene: 4. This CDR3 is built from 11 residues. The CDR3 reads CAADRLYGYTF. The CDR3 DNA reads TGTGCCGCGGACAGGCTCTATGGCTACACCTTC. Complete variable domain (other parts from reference TRBV30 and TRBJ1-2): SQTIHQWPATLVQPVGSPLSLECTVEGTSNPNLYWYRQAAGRGLQLLFYSVGIGQISSEVPQNLSASRPQDRQFILSSKKLLLSDSGFYLCAADRLYGYTFGSGTRLTVV.